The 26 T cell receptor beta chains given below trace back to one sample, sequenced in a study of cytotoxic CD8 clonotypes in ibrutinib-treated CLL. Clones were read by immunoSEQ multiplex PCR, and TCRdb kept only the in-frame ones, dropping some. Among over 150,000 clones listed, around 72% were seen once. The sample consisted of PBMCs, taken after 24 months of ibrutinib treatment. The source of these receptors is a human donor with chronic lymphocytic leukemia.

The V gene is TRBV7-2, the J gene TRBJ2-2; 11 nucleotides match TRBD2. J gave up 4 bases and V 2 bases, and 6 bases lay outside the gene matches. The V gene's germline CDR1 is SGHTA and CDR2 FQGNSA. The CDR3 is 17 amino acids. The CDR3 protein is CASSLTSGSVRTGELFF. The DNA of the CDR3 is TGTGCCAGCAGCTTAACTAGCGGGAGCGTCCGCACCGGGGAGCTGTTTTTT.

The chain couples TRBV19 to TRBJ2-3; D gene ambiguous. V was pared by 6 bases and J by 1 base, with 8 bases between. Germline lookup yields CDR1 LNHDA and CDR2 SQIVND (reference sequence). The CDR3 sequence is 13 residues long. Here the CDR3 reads CASRGYGTDTQYF. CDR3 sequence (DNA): TGTGCCAGTAGGGGGTACGGCACAGATACGCAGTATTTT.

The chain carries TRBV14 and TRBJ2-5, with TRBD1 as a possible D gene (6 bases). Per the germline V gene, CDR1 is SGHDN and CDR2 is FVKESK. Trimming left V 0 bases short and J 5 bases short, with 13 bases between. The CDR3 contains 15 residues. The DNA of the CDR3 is TGTGCCAGCAGCCAAGATCTCAGGGGTTGGGAGACCCAGTACTTC. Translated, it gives CASSQDLRGWETQYF.

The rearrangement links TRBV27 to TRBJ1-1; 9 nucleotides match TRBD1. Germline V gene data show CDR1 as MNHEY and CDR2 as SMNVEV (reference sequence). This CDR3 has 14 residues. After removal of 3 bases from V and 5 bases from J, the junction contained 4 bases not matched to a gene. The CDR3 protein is CASSLSGQGTEAFF. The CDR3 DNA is TGTGCCAGCAGTTTGTCGGGACAGGGTACTGAAGCTTTCTTT.

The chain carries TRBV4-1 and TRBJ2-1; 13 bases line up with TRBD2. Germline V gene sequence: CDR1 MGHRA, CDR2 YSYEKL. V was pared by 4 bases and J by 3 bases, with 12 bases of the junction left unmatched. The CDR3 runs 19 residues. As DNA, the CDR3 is TGCGCCAGCAGCCGAGGGGGACTAGCGGGACGCCATCTCTACAATGAGCAGTTCTTC. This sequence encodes CASSRGGLAGRHLYNEQFF.

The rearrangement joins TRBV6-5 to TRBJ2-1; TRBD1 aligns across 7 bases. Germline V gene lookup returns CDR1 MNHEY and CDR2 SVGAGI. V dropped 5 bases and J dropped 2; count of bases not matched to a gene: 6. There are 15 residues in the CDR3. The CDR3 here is CASSPGTVTYNEQFF. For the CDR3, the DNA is TGTGCCAGCAGTCCGGGGACAGTAACCTACAATGAGCAGTTCTTC.

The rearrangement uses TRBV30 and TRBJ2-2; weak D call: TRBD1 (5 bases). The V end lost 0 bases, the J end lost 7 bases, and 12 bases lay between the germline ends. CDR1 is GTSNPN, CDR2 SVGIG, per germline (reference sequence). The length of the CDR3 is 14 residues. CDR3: CAWSVGRVGGELFF. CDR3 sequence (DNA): TGTGCCTGGAGTGTCGGCAGGGTAGGCGGGGAGCTGTTTTTT.

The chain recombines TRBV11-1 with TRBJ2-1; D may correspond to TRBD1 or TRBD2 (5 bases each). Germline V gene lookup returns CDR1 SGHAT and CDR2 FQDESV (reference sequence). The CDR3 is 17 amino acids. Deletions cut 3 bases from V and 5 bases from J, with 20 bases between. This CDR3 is CASSLSWGKAGNNEQFF. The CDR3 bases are TGTGCCAGCAGCTTGTCTTGGGGGAAGGCGGGCAACAATGAGCAGTTCTTC. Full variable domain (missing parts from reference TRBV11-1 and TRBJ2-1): EAEVAQSPRYKITEKSQAVAFWCDPISGHATLYWYRQILGQGPELLVQFQDESVVDDSQLPKDRFSAERLKGVDSTLKIQPAELGDSAMYLCASSLSWGKAGNNEQFFGPGTRLTVL.

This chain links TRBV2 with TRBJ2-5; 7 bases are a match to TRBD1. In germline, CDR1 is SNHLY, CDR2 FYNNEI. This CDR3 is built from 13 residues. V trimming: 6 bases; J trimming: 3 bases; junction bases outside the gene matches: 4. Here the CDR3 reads CASSLGQEETQYF. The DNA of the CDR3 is TGTGCCAGCAGCTTAGGACAGGAAGAGACCCAGTACTTC.

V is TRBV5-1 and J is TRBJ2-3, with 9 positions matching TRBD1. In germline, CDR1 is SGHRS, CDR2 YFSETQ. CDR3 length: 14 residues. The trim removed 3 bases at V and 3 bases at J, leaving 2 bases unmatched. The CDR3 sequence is CASSWDRATDTQYF. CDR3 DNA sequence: TGCGCCAGCAGCTGGGACAGGGCAACAGATACGCAGTATTTT. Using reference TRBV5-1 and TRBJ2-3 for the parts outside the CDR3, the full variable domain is KAGVTQTPRYLIKTRGQQVTLSCSPISGHRSVSWYQQTPGQGLQFLFEYFSETQRNKGNFPGRFSGRQFSNSRSEMNVSTLELGDSALYLCASSWDRATDTQYFGPGTRLTVL.

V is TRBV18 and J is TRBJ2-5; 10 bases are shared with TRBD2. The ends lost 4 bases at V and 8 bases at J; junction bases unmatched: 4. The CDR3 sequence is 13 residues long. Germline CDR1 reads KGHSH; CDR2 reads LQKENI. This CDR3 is CASSLASGSTQYF. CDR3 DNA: TGTGCCAGCTCACTGGCTAGCGGGAGTACCCAGTACTTC.

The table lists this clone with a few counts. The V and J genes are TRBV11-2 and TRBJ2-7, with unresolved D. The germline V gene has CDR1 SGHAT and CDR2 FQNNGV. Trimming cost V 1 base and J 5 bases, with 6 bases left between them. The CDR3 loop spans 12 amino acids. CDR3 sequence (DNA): TGTGCCAGCAGCTTAGTAGTCCACGAGCAGTACTTC. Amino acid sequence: CASSLVVHEQYF.

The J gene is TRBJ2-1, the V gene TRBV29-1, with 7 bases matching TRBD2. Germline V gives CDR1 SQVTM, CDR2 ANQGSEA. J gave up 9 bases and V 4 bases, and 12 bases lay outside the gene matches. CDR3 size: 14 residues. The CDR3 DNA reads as TGCAGCGTTGGAACACGCGGGAGTCTGAGTGAGCAGTTCTTC. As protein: CSVGTRGSLSEQFF.

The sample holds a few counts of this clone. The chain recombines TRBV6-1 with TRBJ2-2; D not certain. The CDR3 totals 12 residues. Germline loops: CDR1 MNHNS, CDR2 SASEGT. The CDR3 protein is CASSTVVGELFF. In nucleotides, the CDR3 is TGTGCAAGTAGTACGGTCGTCGGGGAGCTGTTTTTT.

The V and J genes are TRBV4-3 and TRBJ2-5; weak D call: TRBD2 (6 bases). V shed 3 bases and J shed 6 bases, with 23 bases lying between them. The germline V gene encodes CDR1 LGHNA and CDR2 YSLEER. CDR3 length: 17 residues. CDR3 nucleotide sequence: TGCGCCAGCAGCCATGACCGGGACCCTGGAGGGTGGCAGACCCAGTACTTC. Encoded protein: CASSHDRDPGGWQTQYF.

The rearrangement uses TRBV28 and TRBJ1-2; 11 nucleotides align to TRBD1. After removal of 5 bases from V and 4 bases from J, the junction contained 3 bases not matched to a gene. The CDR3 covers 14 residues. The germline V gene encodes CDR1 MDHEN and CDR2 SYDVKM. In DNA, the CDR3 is TGTGCCAGCAGTGCCGGGACAGGGGGCTATGGCTACACCTTC. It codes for CASSAGTGGYGYTF.

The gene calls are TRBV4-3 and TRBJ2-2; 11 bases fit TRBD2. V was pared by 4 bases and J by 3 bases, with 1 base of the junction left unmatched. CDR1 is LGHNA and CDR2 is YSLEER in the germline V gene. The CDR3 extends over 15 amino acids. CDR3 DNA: TGCGCCAGCAGCCTACTAGCGGGAGACACCGGGGAGCTGTTTTTT. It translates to CASSLLAGDTGELFF.

CDR3 loop: CASSLGAGVTDTQYF. CDR3 nucleotides: TGTGCCAGCAGCTTAGGTGCGGGGGTCACAGATACGCAGTATTTT. This rearrangement joins TRBV7-9 to TRBJ2-3; TRBD2 matches at 7 bases. The CDR3 has 15 residues. Trimming took 1 base from V and 2 from J; bases not matched to a gene: 3. Looked up from germline, CDR1 is SEHNR and CDR2 is FQNEAQ (reference sequence).

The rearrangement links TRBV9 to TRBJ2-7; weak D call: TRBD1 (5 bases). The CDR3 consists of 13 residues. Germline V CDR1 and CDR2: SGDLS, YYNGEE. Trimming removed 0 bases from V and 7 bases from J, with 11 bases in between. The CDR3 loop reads CASSVAAGLEQYF. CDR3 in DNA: TGTGCCAGCAGCGTAGCGGCAGGGTTAGAGCAGTACTTC. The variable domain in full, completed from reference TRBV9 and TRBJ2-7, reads DSGVTQTPKHLITATGQRVTLRCSPRSGDLSVYWYQQSLDQGLQFLIQYYNGEERAKGNILERFSAQQFPDLHSELNLSSLELGDSALYFCASSVAAGLEQYFGPGTRLTVT.

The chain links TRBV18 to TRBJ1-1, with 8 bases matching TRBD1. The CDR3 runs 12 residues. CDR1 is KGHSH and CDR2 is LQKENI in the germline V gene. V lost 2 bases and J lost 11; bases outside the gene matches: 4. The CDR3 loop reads CASSPWTGLAFF. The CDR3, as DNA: TGTGCCAGCTCACCATGGACAGGGCTTGCTTTCTTT. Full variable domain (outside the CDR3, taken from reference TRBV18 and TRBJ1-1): NAGVMQNPRHLVRRRGQEARLRCSPMKGHSHVYWYRQLPEEGLKFMVYLQKENIIDESGMPKERFSAEFPKEGPSILRIQQVVRGDSAAYFCASSPWTGLAFFGQGTRLTVV.

The CDR3 DNA reads TGCGCCAGCAGCCAAGCGACTAGCGGACGCACAGATACGCAGTATTTT. This sequence encodes CASSQATSGRTDTQYF. This chain connects TRBV4-3 to TRBJ2-3; TRBD2 matches 9 bases. There are 16 residues in the CDR3. CDR1 and CDR2 (germline): LGHNA, YSLEER. The J segment lost 1 base and the V segment lost 1 base, leaving 3 bases of the junction unmatched.

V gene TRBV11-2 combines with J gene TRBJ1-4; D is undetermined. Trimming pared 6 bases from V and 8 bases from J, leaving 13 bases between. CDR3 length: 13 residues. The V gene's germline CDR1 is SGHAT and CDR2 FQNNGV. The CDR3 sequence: CASSFRMGEKLFF. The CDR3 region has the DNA TGTGCCAGCAGTTTTAGGATGGGGGAAAAACTGTTTTTT.

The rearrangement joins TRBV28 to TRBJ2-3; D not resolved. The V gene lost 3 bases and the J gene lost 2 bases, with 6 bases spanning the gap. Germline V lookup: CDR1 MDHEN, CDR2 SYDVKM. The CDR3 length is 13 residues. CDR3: CASSLGYTDTQYF. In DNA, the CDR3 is TGTGCCAGCAGTTTGGGGTACACAGATACGCAGTATTTT.

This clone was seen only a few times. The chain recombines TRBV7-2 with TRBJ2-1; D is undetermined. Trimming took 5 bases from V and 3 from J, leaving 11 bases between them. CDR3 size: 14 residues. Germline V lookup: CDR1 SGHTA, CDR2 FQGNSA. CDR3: CASSPDGNYNEQFF. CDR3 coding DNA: TGTGCCAGCAGCCCGGACGGAAACTACAATGAGCAGTTCTTC.

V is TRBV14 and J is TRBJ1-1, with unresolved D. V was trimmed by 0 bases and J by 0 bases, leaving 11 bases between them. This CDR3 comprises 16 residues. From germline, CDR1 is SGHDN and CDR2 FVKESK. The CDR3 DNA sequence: TGTGCCAGCAGCCAAGATTACCCCAACCTGAACACTGAAGCTTTCTTT. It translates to CASSQDYPNLNTEAFF.

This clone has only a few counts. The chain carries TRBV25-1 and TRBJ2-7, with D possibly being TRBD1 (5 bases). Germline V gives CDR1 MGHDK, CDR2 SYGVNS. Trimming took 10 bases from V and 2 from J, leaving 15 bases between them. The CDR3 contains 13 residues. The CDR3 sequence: CATSPGPTYEQYF. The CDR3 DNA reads TGTGCCACCAGCCCAGGGCCTACCTACGAGCAGTACTTC.